This T cell receptor (beta chain) comes out of a study of blood T cells in healthy people across ages. Primed by a sample-barcoded 5' primer and a J-beta primer mix, a second PCR proceeded for about 6 to 12 cycles. TCRdb independently ran MiXCR on the 5' RACE reads; one entry per CDR3 protein. Counted here are around 1,000,000 distinct CDR3 sequences, around 25% occurring once; the ten biggest clones make up less than 0.75%. Germline lookup yields CDR1 KGHSH and CDR2 LQKENI. This CDR3 has 15 residues. Deletions cut 8 bases from V and 4 bases from J, with 18 bases between. These data are also associated with another study on T cells of mothers and their children. That report notes: Three healthy Caucasian mothers, along with their six children, were the donors. No clones detected were persistent microchimeric T cell clones.

Input material: blood. The sequence was obtained from a girl aged 2 to 10 in good health. V gene TRBV18 combines with J gene TRBJ1-5, with unresolved D. CDR3 loop: CASALIAGSNQPQHF. In nucleotides, the CDR3 is TGTGCCAGCGCCCTAATCGCCGGGTCAAATCAGCCCCAGCATTTT. Complete variable domain (other parts from reference TRBV18 and TRBJ1-5): NAGVMQNPRHLVRRRGQEARLRCSPMKGHSHVYWYRQLPEEGLKFMVYLQKENIIDESGMPKERFSAEFPKEGPSILRIQQVVRGDSAAYFCASALIAGSNQPQHFGDGTRLSIL.